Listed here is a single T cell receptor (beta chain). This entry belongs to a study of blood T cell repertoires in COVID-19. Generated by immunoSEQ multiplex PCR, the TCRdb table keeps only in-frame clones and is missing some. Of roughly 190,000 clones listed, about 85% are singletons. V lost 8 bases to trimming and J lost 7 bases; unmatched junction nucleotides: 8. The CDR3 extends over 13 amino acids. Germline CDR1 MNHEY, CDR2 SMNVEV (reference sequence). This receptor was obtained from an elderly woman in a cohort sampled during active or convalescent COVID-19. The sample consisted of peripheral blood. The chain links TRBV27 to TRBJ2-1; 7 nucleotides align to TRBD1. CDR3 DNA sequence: TGTGCCAGCGCCGGGGACAGTACAAATGAGCAGTTCTTC. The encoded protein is CASAGDSTNEQFF.